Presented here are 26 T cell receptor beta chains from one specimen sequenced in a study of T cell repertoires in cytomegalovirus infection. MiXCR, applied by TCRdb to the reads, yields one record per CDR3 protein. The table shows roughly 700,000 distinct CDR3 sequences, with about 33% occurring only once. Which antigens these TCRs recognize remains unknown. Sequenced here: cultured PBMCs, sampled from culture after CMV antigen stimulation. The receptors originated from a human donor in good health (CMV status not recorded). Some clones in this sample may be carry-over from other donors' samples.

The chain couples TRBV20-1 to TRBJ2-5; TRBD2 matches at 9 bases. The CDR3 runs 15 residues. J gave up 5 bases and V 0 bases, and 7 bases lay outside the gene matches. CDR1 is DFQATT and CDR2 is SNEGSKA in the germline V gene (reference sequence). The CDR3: CSARDRLAGRETQYF. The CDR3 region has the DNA TGCAGTGCTAGAGATCGGCTAGCGGGGCGGGAGACCCAGTACTTC.

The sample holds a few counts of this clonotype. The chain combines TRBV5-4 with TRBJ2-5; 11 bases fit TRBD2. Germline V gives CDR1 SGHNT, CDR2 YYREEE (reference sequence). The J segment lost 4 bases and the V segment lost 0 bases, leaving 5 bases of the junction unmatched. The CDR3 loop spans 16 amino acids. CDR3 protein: CASSLGSGGGSETQYF. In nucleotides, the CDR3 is TGTGCCAGCAGCTTGGGTAGCGGGGGGGGGTCAGAGACCCAGTACTTC.

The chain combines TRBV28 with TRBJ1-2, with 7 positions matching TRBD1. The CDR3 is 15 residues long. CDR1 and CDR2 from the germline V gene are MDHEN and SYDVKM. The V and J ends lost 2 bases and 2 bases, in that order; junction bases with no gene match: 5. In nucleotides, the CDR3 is TGTGCCAGCAGTTTAGGCCTAGGGGGCAACTATGGCTACACCTTC. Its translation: CASSLGLGGNYGYTF.

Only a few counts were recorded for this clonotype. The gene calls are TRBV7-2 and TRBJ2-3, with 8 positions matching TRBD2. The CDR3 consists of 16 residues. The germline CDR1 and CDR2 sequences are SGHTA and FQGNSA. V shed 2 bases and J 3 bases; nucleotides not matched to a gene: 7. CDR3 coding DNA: TGTGCCAGCAGCTTATCGGCAGGCGGGGGGACAGATACGCAGTATTTT. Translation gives CASSLSAGGGTDTQYF.

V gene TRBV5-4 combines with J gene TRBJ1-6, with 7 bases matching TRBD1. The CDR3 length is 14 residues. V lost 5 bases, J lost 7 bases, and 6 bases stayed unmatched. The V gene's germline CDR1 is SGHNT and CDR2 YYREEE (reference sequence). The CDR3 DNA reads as TGTGCCAGCAGTCAGGACAGGTTAAATTCACCCCTCCACTTT. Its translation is CASSQDRLNSPLHF.

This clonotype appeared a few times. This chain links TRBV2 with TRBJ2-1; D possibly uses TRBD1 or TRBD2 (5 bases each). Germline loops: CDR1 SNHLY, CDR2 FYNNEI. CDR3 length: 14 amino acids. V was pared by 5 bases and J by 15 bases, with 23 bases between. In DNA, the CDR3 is TGTGCCAGCAGTCCTGCACCCGGGACCCCCAGCCGGTTCTTC. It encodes CASSPAPGTPSRFF.

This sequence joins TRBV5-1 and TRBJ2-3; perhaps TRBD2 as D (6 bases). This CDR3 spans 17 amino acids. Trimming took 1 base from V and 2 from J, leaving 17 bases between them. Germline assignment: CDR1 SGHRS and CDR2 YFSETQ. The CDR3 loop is CASSLFRSSGATDTQYF. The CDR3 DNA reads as TGCGCCAGCAGCTTGTTTCGTTCGTCGGGAGCCACAGATACGCAGTATTTT.

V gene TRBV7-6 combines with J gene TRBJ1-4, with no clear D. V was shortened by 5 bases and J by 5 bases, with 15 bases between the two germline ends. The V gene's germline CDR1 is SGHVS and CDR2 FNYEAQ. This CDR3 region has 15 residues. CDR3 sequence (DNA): TGTGCCAGCAGCCTCCTGTCTCAACCGAATGAAAAACTGTTTTTT. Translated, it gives CASSLLSQPNEKLFF.

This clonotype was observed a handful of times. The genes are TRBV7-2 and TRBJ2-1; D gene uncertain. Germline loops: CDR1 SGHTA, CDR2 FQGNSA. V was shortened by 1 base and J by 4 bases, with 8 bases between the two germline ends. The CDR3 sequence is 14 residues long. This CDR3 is CASSLGHLYNEQFF. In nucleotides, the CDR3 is TGTGCCAGCAGCTTAGGGCACCTATACAATGAGCAGTTCTTC.

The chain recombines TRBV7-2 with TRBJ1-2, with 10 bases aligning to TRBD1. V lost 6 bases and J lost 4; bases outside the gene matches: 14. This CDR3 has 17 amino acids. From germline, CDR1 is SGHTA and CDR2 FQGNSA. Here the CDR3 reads CASRPSKTGGYGYGYTF. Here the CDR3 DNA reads TGTGCCAGCAGGCCATCCAAGACAGGGGGCTACGGCTATGGCTACACCTTC.

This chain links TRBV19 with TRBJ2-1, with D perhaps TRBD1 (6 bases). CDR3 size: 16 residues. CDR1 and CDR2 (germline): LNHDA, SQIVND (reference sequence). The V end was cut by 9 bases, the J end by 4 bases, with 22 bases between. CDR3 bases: TGTGCCAGCAAGGAGCGGACAGCCCTTCTTTACAATGAGCAGTTCTTC. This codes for CASKERTALLYNEQFF.

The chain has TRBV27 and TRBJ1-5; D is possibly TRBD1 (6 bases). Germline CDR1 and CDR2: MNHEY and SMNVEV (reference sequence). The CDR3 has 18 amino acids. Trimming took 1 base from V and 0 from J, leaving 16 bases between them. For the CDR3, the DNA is TGTGCCAGCAGTTTATACCCCCCGACAGGTTATAGCAATCAGCCCCAGCATTTT. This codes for CASSLYPPTGYSNQPQHF.

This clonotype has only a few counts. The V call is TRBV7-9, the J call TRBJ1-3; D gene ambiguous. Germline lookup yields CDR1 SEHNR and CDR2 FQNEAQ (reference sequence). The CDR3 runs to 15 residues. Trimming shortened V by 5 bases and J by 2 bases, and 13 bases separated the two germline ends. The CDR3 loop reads CASSPEVVPGNTIYF. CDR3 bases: TGTGCCAGCAGCCCCGAGGTTGTTCCTGGAAACACCATATATTTT.

The CDR3 loop is CSAREGGNTEAFF. CDR3 nucleotide sequence: TGCAGTGCTAGAGAGGGGGGGAACACTGAAGCTTTCTTT. V and J are TRBV20-1 and TRBJ1-1; a weak D match, TRBD1 (5 bases). The CDR3 is made up of 13 amino acids. V was trimmed by 0 bases and J by 1 base, leaving 6 bases between them. CDR1 and CDR2 from the germline V gene are DFQATT and SNEGSKA (reference sequence).

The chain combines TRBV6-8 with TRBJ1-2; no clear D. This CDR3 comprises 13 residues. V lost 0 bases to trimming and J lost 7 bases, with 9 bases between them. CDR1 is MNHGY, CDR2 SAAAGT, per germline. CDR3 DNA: TGTGCCAGCAGTTACTCGAAGGTCGGTGGCTACACCTTC. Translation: CASSYSKVGGYTF.

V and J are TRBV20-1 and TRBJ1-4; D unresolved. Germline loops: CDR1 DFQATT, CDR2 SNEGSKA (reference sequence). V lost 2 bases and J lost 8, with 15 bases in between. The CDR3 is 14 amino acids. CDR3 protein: CSARSRTGNEKLFF. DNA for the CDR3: TGCAGTGCTAGATCCCGGACGGGGAACGAAAAACTGTTTTTT.

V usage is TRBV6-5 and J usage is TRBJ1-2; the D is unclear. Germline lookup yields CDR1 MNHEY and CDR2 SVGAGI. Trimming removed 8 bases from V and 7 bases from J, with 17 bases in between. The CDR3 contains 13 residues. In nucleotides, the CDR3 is TGTGCCAGCCGAAGAAGCCAGATCAGTGGCTACACCTTC. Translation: CASRRSQISGYTF.

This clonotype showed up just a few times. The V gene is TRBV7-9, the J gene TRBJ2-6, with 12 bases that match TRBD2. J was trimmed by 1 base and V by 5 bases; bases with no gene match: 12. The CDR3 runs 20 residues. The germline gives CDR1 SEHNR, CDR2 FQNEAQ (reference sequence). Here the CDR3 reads CASSALYSSGGASGANVLTF. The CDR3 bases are TGTGCCAGCAGCGCCCTATACTCTAGCGGGGGGGCGTCTGGGGCCAACGTCCTGACTTTC.

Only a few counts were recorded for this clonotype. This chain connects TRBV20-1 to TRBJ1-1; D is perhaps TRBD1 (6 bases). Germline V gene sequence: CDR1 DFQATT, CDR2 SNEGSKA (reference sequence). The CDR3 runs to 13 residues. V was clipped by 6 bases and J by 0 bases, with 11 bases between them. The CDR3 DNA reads TGCAGTGCAACCCGACAGGTGAACACTGAAGCTTTCTTT. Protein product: CSATRQVNTEAFF.

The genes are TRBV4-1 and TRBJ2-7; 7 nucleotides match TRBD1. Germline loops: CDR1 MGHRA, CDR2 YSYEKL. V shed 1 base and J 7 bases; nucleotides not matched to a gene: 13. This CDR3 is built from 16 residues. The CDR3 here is CASSQAPGQYPGEQYF. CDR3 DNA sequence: TGCGCCAGCAGCCAAGCTCCGGGACAGTACCCCGGGGAGCAGTACTTC.

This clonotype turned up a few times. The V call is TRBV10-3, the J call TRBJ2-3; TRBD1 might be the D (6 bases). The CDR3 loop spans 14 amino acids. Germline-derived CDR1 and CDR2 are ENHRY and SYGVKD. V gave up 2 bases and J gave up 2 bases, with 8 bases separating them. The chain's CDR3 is CAISETGSTDTQYF. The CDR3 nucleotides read TGTGCCATCAGTGAGACAGGGTCCACAGATACGCAGTATTTT.

The DNA of the CDR3 is TGCAGTGCCCCCCCTAATGACTACTATGGCTACACCTTC. It is translated as CSAPPNDYYGYTF. V usage is TRBV20-1 and J usage is TRBJ1-2; D gene ambiguous. This CDR3 spans 13 amino acids. V lost 6 bases to trimming and J lost 3 bases, with 14 bases between them. Germline CDR1 is DFQATT and CDR2 is SNEGSKA (reference sequence).

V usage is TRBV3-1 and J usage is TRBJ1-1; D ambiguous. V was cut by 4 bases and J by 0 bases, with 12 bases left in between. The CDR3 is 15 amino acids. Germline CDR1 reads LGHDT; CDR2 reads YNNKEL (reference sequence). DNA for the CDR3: TGTGCCAGCAGCCCCATAGTATCAGTGAACACTGAAGCTTTCTTT. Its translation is CASSPIVSVNTEAFF.

The CDR3 nucleotides are TGCGCCAGCAGCCCAAGCGTAGTGGTGTACTATGGCTACACCTTC. It codes for CASSPSVVVYYGYTF. This rearrangement joins TRBV4-1 to TRBJ1-2, with D uncertain. Germline V gene lookup returns CDR1 MGHRA and CDR2 YSYEKL. The V end lost 4 bases, the J end lost 3 bases, and 15 bases lay between the germline ends. The CDR3 length is 15 residues.

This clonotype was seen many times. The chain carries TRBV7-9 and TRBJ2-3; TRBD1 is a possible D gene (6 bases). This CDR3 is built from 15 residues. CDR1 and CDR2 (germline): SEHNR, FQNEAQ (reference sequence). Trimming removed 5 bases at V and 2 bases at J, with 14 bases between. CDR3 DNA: TGTGCCAGCAGCATTTCCAGACAGGCCACAGATACGCAGTATTTT. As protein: CASSISRQATDTQYF.

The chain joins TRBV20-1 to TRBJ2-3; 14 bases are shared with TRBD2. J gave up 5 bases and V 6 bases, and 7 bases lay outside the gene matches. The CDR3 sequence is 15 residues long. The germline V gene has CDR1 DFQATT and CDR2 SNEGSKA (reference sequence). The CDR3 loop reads CSAERLAGGLDTQYF. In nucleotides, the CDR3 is TGCAGTGCGGAAAGACTAGCGGGAGGGCTAGATACGCAGTATTTT.